The following is a TCR beta chain sequence with its context. This sample was taken from a study of cytomegalovirus exposure and HLA in healthy donors. The J segment lost 8 bases and the V segment lost 5 bases, leaving 11 bases of the junction unmatched. Germline assignment: CDR1 MNHEY and CDR2 SVGAGI. The CDR3 loop spans 15 amino acids. The PCR contained 60 Vbeta and 13 Jbeta primers. The table came from immunoSEQ multiplex PCR; TCRdb's copy has only in-frame clones and leaves some out. The table lists around 150,000 clones, 70% to 85% of them singletons. J is TRBJ1-4 and V is TRBV6-5, with 7 bases aligning to TRBD1. This TCR was recovered from a man aged 40-49 years in good health and CMV-seronegative. The sequencing sample was made of PBMCs. CDR3: CASSAKRKGAEKLFF. The CDR3 nucleotides read TGTGCCAGCAGTGCAAAGAGGAAGGGGGCCGAAAAACTGTTTTTT.